This T cell receptor (beta chain) was recovered during a study of blood T cell repertoires in COVID-19. This clone has only one observation. The assay was immunoSEQ multiplex PCR, and TCRdb's table has in-frame clones only and misses some. Among roughly 200,000 clones listed, roughly 91% were seen once. Sequences were obtained from PBMCs or T cells enriched from blood (not recorded which). The TCR sequence derives from a woman in her 30s with acute COVID-19.

CDR3 sequence: CASSPALSTEAFF. The CDR3 DNA follows: TGTGCCAGCTCACCGGCCTTAAGCACTGAAGCTTTCTTT. The V and J genes are TRBV18 and TRBJ1-1; no definite D call. This CDR3 contains 13 residues. Germline-derived CDR1 and CDR2 are KGHSH and LQKENI. V gave up 3 bases and J gave up 4 bases, with 9 bases separating them.